The 23 T cell receptor beta chains presented below share a single source sample, sequenced in a study of regulatory T cells in long-lasting Graves disease (dated by TCRdb to about 2021). The sample's time point label is to be understood as: newly diagnosed GD, antithyroid drugs for less than 3 months. For both TCR sequencing and RNA sequencing, RNA was extracted from PBMCs using TRIzol. Receptors were amplified or captured by multiplex PCR. For sequencing, an Illumina HiSeq 4000 was employed. To build TCR beta libraries, CDR3 regions were amplified by Arm-PCR using iRepertoire HTBI primers. TCRdb cleaned the public reads at Q25 with fastp, built clones with MiXCR and kept in-frame beta chains. Each CDR3 protein gets just one entry, which takes the most common genes and DNA from the rows behind it. The sample includes 370,000 or so distinct CDR3 sequences, with about a sixth observed a single time. The ten top clones hold 20% to 25% of the sample.

The same specimen was also included in a second study, on T cells in Graves' hyperthyroidism and ophthalmopathy.

The sequencing here drew on peripheral blood mononuclear cells (PBMCs), taken at new diagnosis, from a patient treated with antithyroid drugs. Receptor source: a woman under 30 with Graves disease. Donor details come from another sample of the same person, matched by shared clones.

In this sample, this clonotype turned up many times. The genes are TRBV12-3 or TRBV12-4 and TRBJ2-7, with D maybe TRBD2 (6 bases). The CDR3 runs 15 residues. V was pared by 2 bases and J by 0 bases, with 11 bases between. CDR3 DNA: TGTGCCAGCAGTTTAAGGCACGGGAGCTCCTACGAGCAGTACTTC. It codes for CASSLRHGSSYEQYF.

The chain is built from TRBV4-1 and TRBJ2-5; 11 positions agree with TRBD1. The germline V gene has CDR1 MGHRA and CDR2 YSYEKL. The junction had 3 bases not matched to a gene; V was cut back by 2 bases and J by 4 bases. The CDR3 contains 15 residues. The CDR3 nucleotides are TGCGCCAGCAGCCAACGGACAGGGGGCGGAGAGACCCAGTACTTC. Protein sequence: CASSQRTGGGETQYF.

For the CDR3, the DNA is TGCGCCAGCAGGAGGACTAGCGGCACAGATACGCAGTATTTT. Translation gives CASRRTSGTDTQYF. The V call is TRBV5-1, the J call TRBJ2-3; 9 nucleotides match TRBD2. Germline V gene sequence: CDR1 SGHRS, CDR2 YFSETQ. The CDR3 has 14 residues. Trimming took 5 bases from V and 1 from J; bases not matched to a gene: 2.

The chain carries TRBV6-1 and TRBJ2-7; no clear D gene. The CDR3 runs to 13 residues. The V gene lost 8 bases and the J gene lost 1 base, with 12 bases spanning the gap. CDR1 and CDR2 (germline): MNHNS, SASEGT. This chain's CDR3 is CASAVSGSYEQYF. Here the CDR3 DNA reads TGTGCCAGCGCCGTTTCCGGGTCCTACGAGCAGTACTTC.

V and J are TRBV5-4 and TRBJ1-2; 8 bases agree with TRBD1. The V segment lost 4 bases and the J segment 4 bases; nucleotides outside the gene matches: 6. The CDR3 has 14 amino acids. Looked up from germline, CDR1 is SGHNT and CDR2 is YYREEE (reference sequence). DNA of the CDR3: TGTGCCAGCAGCCCGGGACAGGTCCTCTATGGCTACACCTTC. This codes for CASSPGQVLYGYTF.

The CDR3 DNA reads as TGTGCCAGCGGTCCGCTAACTTCTAGGGCTGGAAACACCATATATTTT. Amino acid sequence: CASGPLTSRAGNTIYF. The rearrangement links TRBV6-1 to TRBJ1-3; D is unclear. Germline loops: CDR1 MNHNS, CDR2 SASEGT. The CDR3 is made up of 16 amino acids. V was pared by 8 bases and J by 2 bases, with 19 bases between.

This chain joins TRBV4-2 and TRBJ2-7; possible D gene TRBD2, 6 bases. Trimming removed 1 base from V and 0 bases from J, with 10 bases in between. The CDR3 runs to 15 residues. Looked up from germline, CDR1 is LGHNA and CDR2 is YNFKEQ. CDR3 loop: CASSQVGGPSYEQYF. The CDR3 DNA reads TGTGCCAGCAGCCAAGTGGGGGGTCCCTCCTACGAGCAGTACTTC.

The rearrangement joins TRBV20-1 to TRBJ2-3; no definite D call. Germline assignment: CDR1 DFQATT and CDR2 SNEGSKA (reference sequence). The CDR3 contains 16 residues. V was trimmed by 1 base and J by 2 bases, leaving 16 bases between them. The CDR3: CSARADELGYTDTQYF. Here the CDR3 DNA reads TGCAGTGCTAGAGCTGACGAGCTAGGTTACACAGATACGCAGTATTTT.

This clonotype was seen a few times. The rearrangement uses TRBV7-8 and TRBJ1-2, with D tentatively TRBD1 (5 bases). CDR3 length equals 13 residues. Germline V gene lookup returns CDR1 SGHVS and CDR2 FQNEAQ. V was clipped by 7 bases and J by 4 bases, with 13 bases between them. The CDR3 protein is CASTSTGRYGYTF. The CDR3 DNA is TGTGCCAGCACCTCGACGGGGCGCTATGGCTACACCTTC.

This clonotype has at least ten counts. This chain links TRBV28 with TRBJ2-2; D may be TRBD1 or TRBD2 (5 bases each). V gave up 10 bases and J gave up 2 bases, with 11 bases separating them. The germline gives CDR1 MDHEN, CDR2 SYDVKM. This CDR3 has 13 amino acids. Here the CDR3 reads CAIRDGNTGELFF. The CDR3 bases are TGTGCCATCCGGGACGGAAACACCGGGGAGCTGTTTTTT.

Many counts were recorded for this clonotype. V and J are TRBV9 and TRBJ2-1; 9 bases agree with TRBD2. The CDR3 has 17 amino acids. Trimming removed 3 bases from V and 8 bases from J; junction bases left unmatched: 15. Germline CDR1 SGDLS, CDR2 YYNGEE. CDR3 loop: CASSEPRGSGSWDEQFF. The CDR3 bases are TGTGCCAGCAGCGAGCCAAGAGGTAGCGGGAGCTGGGATGAGCAGTTCTTC. The complete variable domain, with remaining parts taken from reference TRBV9 and TRBJ2-1, reads DSGVTQTPKHLITATGQRVTLRCSPRSGDLSVYWYQQSLDQGLQFLIQYYNGEERAKGNILERFSAQQFPDLHSELNLSSLELGDSALYFCASSEPRGSGSWDEQFFGPGTRLTVL.

This clonotype has just a few counts. V and J are TRBV15 and TRBJ1-5; D might be TRBD1 (5 bases). There are 15 residues in the CDR3. Germline-derived CDR1 and CDR2 are LNHNV and YYDKDF (reference sequence). V dropped 1 base and J dropped 3 bases, with 10 bases sitting between them. The CDR3 is CATSRADKFNQPQHF. For the CDR3, the DNA is TGTGCCACCAGCAGAGCGGACAAGTTCAATCAGCCCCAGCATTTT.

This clonotype has at least ten counts. The chain combines TRBV20-1 with TRBJ2-7; D is perhaps TRBD1 or TRBD2 (5 bases each). CDR1 is DFQATT and CDR2 is SNEGSKA in the germline V gene (reference sequence). The V end was cut by 2 bases, the J end by 3 bases, with 11 bases between. The CDR3 is 13 residues long. CDR3: CSARPGRNYEQYF. The CDR3 region has the DNA TGCAGTGCTAGACCGGGACGAAACTACGAGCAGTACTTC.

This clonotype showed up many times. The V and J genes are TRBV20-1 and TRBJ2-5, with 10 bases that match TRBD2. CDR3 length: 15 residues. J gave up 5 bases and V 3 bases, and 9 bases lay outside the gene matches. The germline V gene encodes CDR1 DFQATT and CDR2 SNEGSKA (reference sequence). CDR3 sequence (DNA): TGCAGTGCTAGCGAGCGGGAGGGCCCTTGGGAGACCCAGTACTTC. It encodes CSASEREGPWETQYF.

This chain links TRBV10-3 with TRBJ1-3, with D tentatively TRBD1 (5 bases). CDR3 size: 13 residues. The germline V gene encodes CDR1 ENHRY and CDR2 SYGVKD. V was cut by 8 bases and J by 1 base, with 9 bases left in between. CDR3 protein: CAIRDPSGNTIYF. As DNA, the CDR3 is TGTGCCATCCGGGACCCTTCTGGAAACACCATATATTTT.

In this sample, this clonotype turned up once. The chain couples TRBV11-2 to TRBJ2-2, with TRBD2 matching 8 bases. Germline CDR1 reads SGHAT; CDR2 reads FQNNGV. V gave up 4 bases and J gave up 1 base; unmatched junction bases: 2. CDR3 length: 15 residues. The DNA of the CDR3 is TGTGCCAGCAGCTACGGGAGGGTGAACACCGGGGAGCTGTTTTTT. This gives the protein CASSYGRVNTGELFF.

This clonotype was seen many times. This chain links TRBV28 with TRBJ1-3; D is perhaps TRBD1 (6 bases). CDR3 length: 13 amino acids. Trimming left V 7 bases short and J 8 bases short, with 15 bases between. Germline V CDR1 and CDR2: MDHEN, SYDVKM. CDR3 sequence (DNA): TGTGCCAGCACCTTCGCAGGGGTAGACACCATATATTTT. Translation: CASTFAGVDTIYF.

This clonotype was counted ten times or more. This chain uses TRBV28 with TRBJ1-2; D ambiguous. The CDR3 runs 13 residues. V was cut by 1 base and J by 4 bases, with 7 bases left in between. From germline, CDR1 is MDHEN and CDR2 SYDVKM. The CDR3 coding sequence is TGTGCCAGCAGTTTATCGGGCAGCTATGGCTACACCTTC. It codes for CASSLSGSYGYTF.

This clonotype was seen at least ten times. The V and J genes are TRBV28 and TRBJ2-4; D is perhaps TRBD2 (6 bases). This CDR3 has 13 residues. Germline V lookup: CDR1 MDHEN, CDR2 SYDVKM. V was cut by 6 bases and J by 9 bases, with 15 bases left in between. CDR3 amino acids: CASRAFWGGIQYF. In DNA, the CDR3 is TGTGCCAGCAGAGCCTTCTGGGGAGGCATTCAGTACTTC. The complete variable domain, with remaining parts taken from reference TRBV28 and TRBJ2-4, reads DVKVTQSSRYLVKRTGEKVFLECVQDMDHENMFWYRQDPGLGLRLIYFSYDVKMKEKGDIPEGYSVSREKKERFSLILESASTNQTSMYLCASRAFWGGIQYFGAGTRLSVL.

This clonotype has ten or more counts. The V and J genes are TRBV4-2 and TRBJ2-7; 8 bases align to TRBD2. The CDR3 runs 15 residues. V gave up 1 base and J gave up 6 bases; unmatched junction bases: 8. The germline gives CDR1 LGHNA, CDR2 YNFKEQ. The CDR3, as DNA: TGTGCCAGCAGCCAAGGAACGCGGGGGGACCCCGAGCAGTACTTC. Translating gives CASSQGTRGDPEQYF.

This clonotype has ten or more counts. In DNA, the CDR3 is TGTGCCAGCAGCCTAGGGACTTCCTTTGGTGAGCAGTTCTTC. Translating it yields CASSLGTSFGEQFF. The chain carries TRBV11-2 and TRBJ2-1, with D perhaps TRBD2 (6 bases). This CDR3 has 14 amino acids. Germline V gene lookup returns CDR1 SGHAT and CDR2 FQNNGV. The V gene lost 5 bases and the J gene lost 9 bases, with 17 bases spanning the gap.

This clonotype was found a few times. The genes are TRBV18 and TRBJ2-4; tentatively, D is TRBD2 (6 bases). Between the trimmed V and J ends, which lost 3 bases and 9 bases, there was a span of 12 bases. CDR1 is KGHSH and CDR2 is LQKENI in the germline V gene. The length of the CDR3 is 13 residues. CDR3 protein: CASSPPGVSIQYF. DNA of the CDR3: TGTGCCAGCTCACCGCCGGGGGTTAGCATTCAGTACTTC.

This clonotype appeared many times. V is TRBV12-3 or TRBV12-4 and J is TRBJ2-2; 10 bases map to TRBD1. The junction had 8 bases not matched to a gene; V was cut back by 10 bases and J by 6 bases. This CDR3 has 14 residues. The CDR3 DNA reads as TGTGCCACAGATGCCGGGACAGGGGCCGGGGAGCTGTTTTTT. Its protein product is CATDAGTGAGELFF.